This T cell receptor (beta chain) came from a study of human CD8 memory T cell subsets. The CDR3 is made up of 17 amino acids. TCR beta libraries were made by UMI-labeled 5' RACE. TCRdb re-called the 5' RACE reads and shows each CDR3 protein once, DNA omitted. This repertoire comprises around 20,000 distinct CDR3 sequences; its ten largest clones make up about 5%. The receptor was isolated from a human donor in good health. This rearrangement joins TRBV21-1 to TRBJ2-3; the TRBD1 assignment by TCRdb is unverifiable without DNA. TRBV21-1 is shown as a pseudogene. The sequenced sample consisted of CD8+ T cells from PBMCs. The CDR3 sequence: CASSREVVPEGTDTQYF.